A single sample is the source of the 2 T cell receptor beta chains below, sequenced in a study of cytomegalovirus exposure and HLA in healthy donors. PCR used 60 Vbeta primers and 13 Jbeta primers. TCRdb's copy holds only in-frame clones and misses some; the assay was immunoSEQ multiplex PCR. The repertoire includes about 150,000 clones, about two thirds of them detected once, and around 4.2% sits in the top ten. The sample comprised PBMCs. These receptors all stem from a man aged 50 to 60 in good health and CMV-seropositive.

The genes are TRBV4-1 and TRBJ1-3; D call uncertain. CDR3 length equals 14 residues. Trimming took off 6 bases at V and 0 bases at J, with 9 bases between the two ends. CDR1 and CDR2 from the germline V gene are MGHRA and YSYEKL. The DNA for the CDR3 is TGCGCCAGCAGGGAGATTGACTCTGGAAACACCATATATTTT. The encoded protein is CASREIDSGNTIYF.

The genes are TRBV6-5 and TRBJ2-7; possibly TRBD2 for D (6 bases). The CDR3 is 14 amino acids. CDR1 and CDR2 from the germline V gene are MNHEY and SVGAGI. V lost 4 bases and J lost 1, with 11 bases in between. In DNA, the CDR3 is TGTGCCAGCAGTTCTGTGGGGGGATCCTACGAGCAGTACTTC. Protein product: CASSSVGGSYEQYF.